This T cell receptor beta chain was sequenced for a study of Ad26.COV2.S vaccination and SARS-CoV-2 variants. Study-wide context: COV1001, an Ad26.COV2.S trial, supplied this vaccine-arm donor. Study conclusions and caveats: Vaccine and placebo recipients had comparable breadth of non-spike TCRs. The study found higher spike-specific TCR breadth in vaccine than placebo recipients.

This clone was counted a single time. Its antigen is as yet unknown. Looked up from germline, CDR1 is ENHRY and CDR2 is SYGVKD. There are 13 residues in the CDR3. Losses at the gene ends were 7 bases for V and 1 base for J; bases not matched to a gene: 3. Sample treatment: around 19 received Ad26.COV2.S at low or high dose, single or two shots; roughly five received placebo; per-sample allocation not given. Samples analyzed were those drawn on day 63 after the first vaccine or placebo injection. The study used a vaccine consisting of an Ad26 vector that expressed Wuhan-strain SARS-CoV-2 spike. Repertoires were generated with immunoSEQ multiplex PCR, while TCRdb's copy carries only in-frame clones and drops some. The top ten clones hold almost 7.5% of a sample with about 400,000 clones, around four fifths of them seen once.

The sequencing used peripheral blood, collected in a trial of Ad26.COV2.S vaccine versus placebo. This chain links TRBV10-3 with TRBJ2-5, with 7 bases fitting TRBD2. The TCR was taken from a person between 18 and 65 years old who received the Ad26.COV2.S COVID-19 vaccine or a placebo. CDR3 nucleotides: TGTGCCATCATGGGAGGGCCCCAAGAGACCCAGTACTTC. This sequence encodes CAIMGGPQETQYF.